This is a list of T cell receptor beta chains from one sample in a study of chemoradiotherapy in HPV16-positive cancers. Generated by immunoSEQ multiplex PCR, the TCRdb table keeps only in-frame clones and is missing some. The sample gives some 10,000 clones, roughly 75% of which show up once; around two fifths is in the top ten. The sequencing used tumor tissue, collected from a patient who underwent chemoradiotherapy. The receptor source for this set is a human donor with HPV-associated anogenital cancer. Both conserved end residues are part of each CDR3. Each record gives: D gene, clone size, V gene, CDR3 length, J gene, CDR3 DNA, CDR3 protein. A D gene is named only where the DNA matches it firmly. Only some rows state a clone size, as once, few, many or a class for expanded clones.

d_gene: .
abundance: .
v_gene: TRBV7-6
len: 11
j_gene: TRBJ2-5
CDR3nt: TGTGCCAGCAGCCCTCAAGAGACCCAGTACTTC
CDR3aa: CASSPQETQYF

d_gene: TRBD2
abundance: .
v_gene: TRBV12-5
len: 15
j_gene: TRBJ2-1
CDR3nt: TGTGCTAGTGGTTTGAGAATAGCGGGAACTAATGAGCAGTTCTTC
CDR3aa: CASGLRIAGTNEQFF

d_gene: .
abundance: few
v_gene: TRBV11-2
len: 15
j_gene: TRBJ1-5
CDR3nt: TGTGCCAGCAGCTTAGTTACAGGGTTCAATCAGCCCCAGCATTTT
CDR3aa: CASSLVTGFNQPQHF

d_gene: TRBD2
abundance: .
v_gene: TRBV10-1
len: 15
j_gene: TRBJ2-2
CDR3nt: TGCGCCAGCGGGGGACTAGCGGGGGAGAGCGGGGAGCTGTTTTTT
CDR3aa: CASGGLAGESGELFF

d_gene: TRBD2
abundance: few
v_gene: TRBV7-6
len: 14
j_gene: TRBJ2-4
CDR3nt: TGTGCCAGCAGCTTTTCAGCGGGGGGGGCCCCTATGGATTTC
CDR3aa: CASSFSAGGAPMDF

d_gene: .
abundance: few
v_gene: TRBV5-1
len: 15
j_gene: TRBJ2-2
CDR3nt: TGCGCCAGCAGCCTGACAGTCGCGAACACCGGGGAGCTGTTTTTT
CDR3aa: CASSLTVANTGELFF

d_gene: .
abundance: few
v_gene: TRBV18
len: 16
j_gene: TRBJ1-5
CDR3nt: TGTGCCAGCTCACCTTACCCAGGGGCGATTGATCAGCCCCAGCATTTT
CDR3aa: CASSPYPGAIDQPQHF

d_gene: TRBD2
abundance: .
v_gene: TRBV5-1
len: 15
j_gene: TRBJ2-3
CDR3nt: TGCGCCAGCAGCCCCGGGACTAGCGGACCAGATACGCAGTATTTT
CDR3aa: CASSPGTSGPDTQYF

d_gene: .
abundance: .
v_gene: TRBV6-5
len: 13
j_gene: TRBJ1-2
CDR3nt: TGTGCCAGCAGCGGGGGGCCTAGCTATGGCTACACCTTC
CDR3aa: CASSGGPSYGYTF

d_gene: .
abundance: .
v_gene: TRBV5-4
len: 15
j_gene: TRBJ1-1
CDR3nt: TGTGCCAGCAGCTTGGGGGGGCGCCTGTACACTGAAGCTTTCTTT
CDR3aa: CASSLGGRLYTEAFF

d_gene: .
abundance: .
v_gene: TRBV6-5
len: 13
j_gene: TRBJ2-7
CDR3nt: TGTGCCAGCAGTTACGTTACAGGGTGGGAGCAGTACTTC
CDR3aa: CASSYVTGWEQYF

d_gene: .
abundance: .
v_gene: TRBV5-1
len: 16
j_gene: TRBJ1-2
CDR3nt: TGCGCCAGCAGTCTGGACAGCTACCCCGACAAATATGGCTACACCTTC
CDR3aa: CASSLDSYPDKYGYTF

d_gene: .
abundance: .
v_gene: TRBV28
len: 15
j_gene: TRBJ1-3
CDR3nt: TGTGCCAGCAGGGAGGACGGCATCTCTGGAAACACCATATATTTT
CDR3aa: CASREDGISGNTIYF

d_gene: .
abundance: .
v_gene: TRBV7-2
len: 15
j_gene: TRBJ1-3
CDR3nt: TGTGCCAGCAGCTTAACGGCGTTCTCTGGAAACACCATATATTTT
CDR3aa: CASSLTAFSGNTIYF

d_gene: .
abundance: .
v_gene: TRBV10-3
len: 14
j_gene: TRBJ2-3
CDR3nt: TGTGCCATCAGCCCAGGGATGAGCACAGATACGCAGTATTTT
CDR3aa: CAISPGMSTDTQYF

d_gene: .
abundance: .
v_gene: TRBV5-4
len: 15
j_gene: TRBJ1-3
CDR3nt: TGTGCCAGCAGCCGGGGCGGAGAGGCTGGAAACACCATATATTTT
CDR3aa: CASSRGGEAGNTIYF

d_gene: .
abundance: .
v_gene: TRBV19
len: 13
j_gene: TRBJ1-1
CDR3nt: TGTGCCAGTAGTATTCCGGGGAACACTGAAGCTTTCTTT
CDR3aa: CASSIPGNTEAFF

d_gene: .
abundance: .
v_gene: TRBV5-5
len: 14
j_gene: TRBJ1-3
CDR3nt: TGTGCCAGCAGCCAAGGGCCCTTTGGAAACACCATATATTTT
CDR3aa: CASSQGPFGNTIYF

d_gene: .
abundance: .
v_gene: TRBV7-7
len: 14
j_gene: TRBJ1-1
CDR3nt: TGTGCTAGCAGCTTACGTGCAGGGCGCACTGAAGCTTTCTTT
CDR3aa: CASSLRAGRTEAFF

d_gene: .
abundance: .
v_gene: TRBV9
len: 15
j_gene: TRBJ1-2
CDR3nt: TGTGCCAGCAGCGTAGCGGAGGGATTAGGGGATGGCTACACCTTC
CDR3aa: CASSVAEGLGDGYTF

d_gene: .
abundance: .
v_gene: TRBV19
len: 13
j_gene: TRBJ1-2
CDR3nt: TGTGCCAGTCATAGGGGGGGCCCGGGGGGCTACACCTTC
CDR3aa: CASHRGGPGGYTF

d_gene: .
abundance: .
v_gene: TRBV7-9
len: 14
j_gene: TRBJ2-3
CDR3nt: TGTGCCAGCAGCCTTGACTGGGGGACAGATACGCAGTATTTT
CDR3aa: CASSLDWGTDTQYF

d_gene: .
abundance: once
v_gene: TRBV5-5
len: 16
j_gene: TRBJ1-2
CDR3nt: TGTGCCAGCAGCCCCCAGGGCCGGATAGCTAACTATGGCTACACCTTC
CDR3aa: CASSPQGRIANYGYTF

d_gene: .
abundance: .
v_gene: TRBV7-2
len: 13
j_gene: TRBJ1-2
CDR3nt: TGTGCCAGCAGCTTAGAGGGACATTATGGCTACACCTTC
CDR3aa: CASSLEGHYGYTF

d_gene: .
abundance: .
v_gene: TRBV5-1
len: 16
j_gene: TRBJ1-3
CDR3nt: TGCGCCAGCAGCCCCCTGGGCCCCTCGGAAGGAAACACCATATATTTT
CDR3aa: CASSPLGPSEGNTIYF

d_gene: .
abundance: .
v_gene: TRBV6-5
len: 16
j_gene: TRBJ1-1
CDR3nt: TGTGCCAGCAGTTACTCGATTCCGGGGGAGGGCACTGAAGCTTTCTTT
CDR3aa: CASSYSIPGEGTEAFF

d_gene: TRBD2
abundance: .
v_gene: TRBV27
len: 15
j_gene: TRBJ2-7
CDR3nt: TGTGCCAGCAGATTAGCGGGGCTCCTCTCCTACGAGCAGTACTTC
CDR3aa: CASRLAGLLSYEQYF

d_gene: TRBD1
abundance: .
v_gene: TRBV6-1
len: 14
j_gene: TRBJ2-2
CDR3nt: TGTGCCAGCACCAAACAGGGGAGCACCGGGGAGCTGTTTTTT
CDR3aa: CASTKQGSTGELFF

d_gene: .
abundance: few
v_gene: TRBV30
len: 15
j_gene: TRBJ1-1
CDR3nt: TGTGCCTGGAGCGTCGTTATGGCGGAGGTAACTGAAGCTTTCTTT
CDR3aa: CAWSVVMAEVTEAFF

d_gene: TRBD1
abundance: .
v_gene: TRBV6-6
len: 15
j_gene: TRBJ1-5
CDR3nt: TGTGCCAGCAGTTACGGGATCAGGGGGAATCAGCCCCAGCATTTT
CDR3aa: CASSYGIRGNQPQHF

d_gene: .
abundance: .
v_gene: TRBV28
len: 16
j_gene: TRBJ1-1
CDR3nt: TGTGCCAGCACCAGCCGCGGCGGGGTAGTGGACACTGAAGCTTTCTTT
CDR3aa: CASTSRGGVVDTEAFF

d_gene: .
abundance: .
v_gene: TRBV28
len: 11
j_gene: TRBJ1-2
CDR3nt: TGTGCCAGCAGTCTCAGAGAGGGCTACACCTTC
CDR3aa: CASSLREGYTF

d_gene: .
abundance: .
v_gene: TRBV4-3
len: 15
j_gene: TRBJ1-5
CDR3nt: TGCGCCAGCAGCCAAGTACGAGGGTACAATCAGCCCCAGCATTTT
CDR3aa: CASSQVRGYNQPQHF

d_gene: TRBD2
abundance: .
v_gene: TRBV5-1
len: 19
j_gene: TRBJ2-1
CDR3nt: TGCGCCAGCAGCTTGGGAGCTAGCGGTAGAATCAGCTCCTACAATGAGCAGTTCTTC
CDR3aa: CASSLGASGRISSYNEQFF

d_gene: .
abundance: .
v_gene: TRBV7-8
len: 18
j_gene: TRBJ2-6
CDR3nt: TGTGCCAGCAGCTTAGTTCGCCGTGGGCTCTCTGGGGCCAACGTCCTGACTTTC
CDR3aa: CASSLVRRGLSGANVLTF

d_gene: TRBD1
abundance: .
v_gene: TRBV12-5
len: 14
j_gene: TRBJ1-3
CDR3nt: TGTGCTAGTGGTTTGTGGGGACAGGGAAACACCATATATTTT
CDR3aa: CASGLWGQGNTIYF

d_gene: .
abundance: .
v_gene: TRBV2
len: 15
j_gene: TRBJ1-1
CDR3nt: TGTGCCAGCAGTTTAGATAGGGGCGCGAACACTGAAGCTTTCTTT
CDR3aa: CASSLDRGANTEAFF

d_gene: .
abundance: .
v_gene: TRBV5-1
len: 15
j_gene: TRBJ2-1
CDR3nt: TGCGCCAGCAGCCTGCGGGCTTTGGATGGGTCTGAGCAGTTCTTC
CDR3aa: CASSLRALDGSEQFF

d_gene: .
abundance: .
v_gene: TRBV25-1
len: 15
j_gene: TRBJ2-3
CDR3nt: TGTGCCAGCAGTGAATCTGGGACTTACACAGATACGCAGTATTTT
CDR3aa: CASSESGTYTDTQYF

d_gene: TRBD1
abundance: once
v_gene: TRBV27
len: 17
j_gene: TRBJ2-1
CDR3nt: TGTGCCAGCAGTTGGCGCATCGGGACAGGGGCGTACAATGAGCAGTTCTTC
CDR3aa: CASSWRIGTGAYNEQFF

d_gene: .
abundance: .
v_gene: TRBV28
len: 15
j_gene: TRBJ1-1
CDR3nt: TGTGCCAGCAGTCTCCCAGACTCGATGAACACTGAAGCTTTCTTT
CDR3aa: CASSLPDSMNTEAFF

d_gene: TRBD1
abundance: .
v_gene: TRBV5-1
len: 13
j_gene: TRBJ1-2
CDR3nt: TGCGCCAGCAGTCGGGGACAGGGGGACGGCTACACCTTC
CDR3aa: CASSRGQGDGYTF

d_gene: .
abundance: .
v_gene: TRBV5-1
len: 17
j_gene: TRBJ1-2
CDR3nt: TGCGCCAGCAGCTTGGAGGGGTTAGCGACACCGAACTATGGCTACACCTTC
CDR3aa: CASSLEGLATPNYGYTF

d_gene: TRBD1
abundance: .
v_gene: TRBV5-1
len: 15
j_gene: TRBJ1-1
CDR3nt: TGCGCCAGCAGCCTCGGGACAGGGATTACCACTGAAGCTTTCTTT
CDR3aa: CASSLGTGITTEAFF

d_gene: .
abundance: .
v_gene: TRBV4-3
len: 17
j_gene: TRBJ2-1
CDR3nt: TGCGCCAGCAGCCAAGATTATCTAGCGATGACCTACAATGAGCAGTTCTTC
CDR3aa: CASSQDYLAMTYNEQFF

d_gene: .
abundance: .
v_gene: TRBV19
len: 18
j_gene: TRBJ2-3
CDR3nt: TGTGCCAGTAGTGACCCCCGGAGTGGGCGGGTTCGCACAGATACGCAGTATTTT
CDR3aa: CASSDPRSGRVRTDTQYF

d_gene: .
abundance: .
v_gene: TRBV19
len: 18
j_gene: TRBJ1-1
CDR3nt: TGTGCCAGTAGCCTCCCCCTGGGCGCCGAGTTTATGACCACTGAAGCTTTCTTT
CDR3aa: CASSLPLGAEFMTTEAFF

d_gene: .
abundance: once
v_gene: TRBV19
len: 13
j_gene: TRBJ1-4
CDR3nt: TGTGCCAGTACCGGGACACGAGATGAAAAACTGTTTTTT
CDR3aa: CASTGTRDEKLFF

d_gene: .
abundance: .
v_gene: TRBV11-3
len: 13
j_gene: TRBJ2-1
CDR3nt: TGTGCCAGCGCGGGGTCCCTGGGTAATGAGCAGTTCTTC
CDR3aa: CASAGSLGNEQFF

d_gene: .
abundance: .
v_gene: TRBV28
len: 18
j_gene: TRBJ2-7
CDR3nt: TGTGCCAGCAGTGGGGTCGTCGAGGCAGGCGGGATGCTCTACGAGCAGTACTTC
CDR3aa: CASSGVVEAGGMLYEQYF

d_gene: .
abundance: .
v_gene: TRBV4-3
len: 16
j_gene: TRBJ1-4
CDR3nt: TGCGCCAGCAGCCAGAACACAGGTGCGGGTAATGAAAAACTGTTTTTT
CDR3aa: CASSQNTGAGNEKLFF

d_gene: .
abundance: .
v_gene: TRBV4-1
len: 11
j_gene: TRBJ2-4
CDR3nt: TGCGCCAGCAGCCCGGGGACTTTTCAGTACTTC
CDR3aa: CASSPGTFQYF

d_gene: TRBD1
abundance: once
v_gene: TRBV5-1
len: 15
j_gene: TRBJ2-2
CDR3nt: TGCGCCAGCAGCTGGGGACAGACGAACACCGGGGAGCTGTTTTTT
CDR3aa: CASSWGQTNTGELFF